Below are 8 T cell receptor beta chains sequenced from a single sample in a study of glioma-infiltrating T cells listed by TCRdb under 2016. The run used an Illumina MiSeq. The iRepertoire nested amplicon-rescue multiplex PCR (arm-PCR) platform was used to amplify TCR alpha and beta CDR3 regions from RNA. The public reads were reprocessed in TCRdb via fastp at Q25 and MiXCR, keeping in-frame beta chains. Identical CDR3 protein sequences are pooled into one entry, listed with their most common genes and DNA. The sample table holds around 390,000 distinct CDR3 sequences, of which roughly two fifths were seen once. The ten largest clonotypes hold about 11% of the sample. Sequenced sample: glioma tissue, nonneoplastic brain tissue, or PBMCs (not recorded which). These receptors all come from a human donor with low-grade glioma or glioblastoma, undergoing nonglioma brain surgery, or in good health (not recorded which).

As regards this clonotype: At one end, the junction sequence differs from germline, possibly due to a read error. The CDR3 sequence: CSVRFAGVNKQFF. Here the CDR3 DNA reads TGCAGCGTTCGTTTCGCAGGGGTCAATAAGCAGTTCTTC. The chain recombines TRBV29-1 with TRBJ2-1; tentatively, D is TRBD1 (6 bases). Germline assignment: CDR1 SQVTM and CDR2 ANQGSEA. This CDR3 region has 13 residues.

This chain connects TRBV12-3 or TRBV12-4 to TRBJ2-5, with TRBD2 matching over 7 bases. Trimming took 6 bases from V and 0 from J; bases not matched to a gene: 7. This CDR3 comprises 15 residues. CDR3 nucleotide sequence: TGTGCCAGCAGACGACTAGCAGATAACCAAGAGACCCAGTACTTC. Amino acids: CASRRLADNQETQYF.

The CDR3: CSVDDRTREQFF. The CDR3 DNA reads as TGCAGCGTTGATGATAGGACACGGGAGCAGTTCTTC. The rearrangement uses TRBV29-1 and TRBJ2-1; the D gene is possibly TRBD1 (5 bases). The CDR3 contains 12 residues. Trimming took 3 bases from V and 10 from J, leaving 13 bases between them. Germline V gene data show CDR1 as SQVTM and CDR2 as ANQGSEA.

At least ten counts were recorded for this clonotype. The chain employs TRBV27 and TRBJ1-2; 8 positions match TRBD1. CDR1 MNHEY and CDR2 SMNVEV come from the germline V gene (reference sequence). Trimming cost V 6 bases and J 6 bases; bases outside gene matches: 12. The CDR3 is made up of 15 amino acids. The CDR3 nucleotides read TGTGCCAGCAGCTCAGGAGCAGGGGGCCTCAATGGCTACACCTTC. Translating gives CASSSGAGGLNGYTF.

This clonotype was recorded a few times. The CDR3 protein is CASSLLAGARGEQFF. The CDR3 bases are TGTGCCAGCAGCTTGTTAGCGGGAGCCCGGGGTGAGCAGTTCTTC. The chain has TRBV11-3 and TRBJ2-1, with 9 nucleotides matching TRBD2. This CDR3 is 15 amino acids long. The germline gives CDR1 SGHNT, CDR2 YENEEA. J gave up 9 bases and V 3 bases, and 9 bases lay outside the gene matches.

This clonotype was picked up many times. This chain uses TRBV18 with TRBJ2-1; a weak D match, TRBD2 (6 bases). This CDR3 has 14 amino acids. Germline V gives CDR1 KGHSH, CDR2 LQKENI. Trimming took off 3 bases at V and 8 bases at J, with 14 bases between the two ends. The CDR3 nucleotides read TGTGCCAGCTCACCCCGACTAGTCTCCGATGAGCAGTTCTTC. Translation gives CASSPRLVSDEQFF.

Details on this clonotype: This may come from a read error, since a much larger clone is one base off. This chain links TRBV20-1 with TRBJ2-1; D is ambiguous. The CDR3 sequence is 13 residues long. Trimming took off 3 bases at V and 6 bases at J, with 12 bases between the two ends. Per germline, CDR1 DFQATT and CDR2 SNEGSKA (reference sequence). CDR3 protein: CSASVIECNEQFF. The CDR3 DNA sequence: TGCAGTGCTAGCGTCATCGAGTGCAATGAGCAGTTCTTC.

The chain combines TRBV20-1 with TRBJ2-7; D call uncertain. Germline lookup yields CDR1 DFQATT and CDR2 SNEGSKA (reference sequence). Trimming left V 6 bases short and J 0 bases short, with 18 bases between. The CDR3 is 15 amino acids. CDR3 bases: TGCAGTGCCTCAATTACGGCGCCCCTCTCCTACGAGCAGTACTTC. Encoded protein: CSASITAPLSYEQYF.